This TCR beta chain was captured by sequencing in a study of cytomegalovirus exposure and HLA in healthy donors. Study findings and constraints: TCR beta chains numbering some 160 were designated cytomegalovirus-associated. Presence/absence comparisons presumed near-even sequencing depth among donors. A later analysis reportedly found that, within productive TCRs, an Asian-associated ancestry cluster had fewer N-insertions than the mean observed across the 666 donors.

This clone was seen just once. The antigen is unknown. Per the germline V gene, CDR1 is MDHEN and CDR2 is SYDVKM. The CDR3 totals 13 residues. Trimming cost V 4 bases and J 0 bases, with 7 bases left between them. The PCR had 60 Vbeta and 13 Jbeta primers. Produced via immunoSEQ multiplex PCR; TCRdb's table is partial and in-frame only. This sample carries 110,000 to 150,000 clones, 70% of them seen once, and the ten largest clones take 2.1%. Material: PBMCs. The J gene is TRBJ2-7, the V gene TRBV28; possibly TRBD2 for D (6 bases). The receptor comes from a woman in her sixties or seventies in good health and CMV-seropositive. The CDR3 nucleotides read TGTGCCAGCAGTTCGGGGGACTCCTACGAGCAGTACTTC. Translation: CASSSGDSYEQYF.